The 20 T cell receptor beta chains below all came from one sample that was sequenced in a study of T-cell reconstitution after alpha-beta-depleted transplantation in children. Unique molecular identifiers were built into the TCRbeta library. MiXCR, applied by TCRdb to the PCR reads, yields one record per CDR3 protein. The top ten clones hold around 20% of a sample with 250,000 to 300,000 distinct CDR3 sequences, approximately 10% of them seen once. Sequenced here: peripheral blood, sampled 180 days after TCRalphabeta/CD19-depleted stem cell transplant. The receptors here all came from a male patient aged 2-15 years who had a stem cell transplant for chronic granulomatous disease, so the T cells may come from the graft donor.

In its sample, this clonotype was seen many times. The rearrangement uses TRBV10-1 and TRBJ2-2, with TRBD2 matching 10 bases. The V gene's germline CDR1 is WNHNN and CDR2 SYGVQD (reference sequence). Unmatched junction bases numbered 2, after V lost 2 bases and J lost 2 bases. The CDR3 runs to 16 residues. The CDR3 protein is CASSETSGINTGELFF. The CDR3, as DNA: TGCGCCAGCAGTGAGACTAGCGGGATCAACACCGGGGAGCTGTTTTTT.

This clonotype was seen at least ten times. The chain uses TRBV10-3 and TRBJ1-1; 11 bases fit TRBD1. Germline V gene data show CDR1 as ENHRY and CDR2 as SYGVKD. The CDR3 consists of 17 residues. The V and J ends lost 5 bases and 5 bases, in that order; junction bases with no gene match: 13. The CDR3 DNA is TGTGCCATCAGTCCGGGACAGGGGGATATGGGTGGTACTGAAGCTTTCTTT. Residues: CAISPGQGDMGGTEAFF.

The sample holds many counts of this clonotype. The gene calls are TRBV6-2 or TRBV6-3 and TRBJ2-7; D perhaps matches TRBD2 (5 bases). The CDR3 spans 14 residues. Germline CDR1 reads MNHEY; CDR2 reads SVGEGT. V lost 7 bases and J lost 3, with 16 bases in between. The CDR3 DNA reads TGTGCCAGCATGGACGGCGGGTCGGACTACGAGCAGTACTTC. This gives the protein CASMDGGSDYEQYF.

At least ten counts were recorded for this clonotype. CDR3 amino acids: CASSLVGELRGDTQYF. DNA of the CDR3: TGTGCCAGCAGCTTAGTGGGGGAGCTGAGGGGAGATACGCAGTATTTT. The J gene is TRBJ2-3, the V gene TRBV7-9, with D possibly called TRBD1 or TRBD2 (5 bases each). Germline CDR1 is SEHNR and CDR2 is FQNEAQ (reference sequence). The ends were cut back, 1 base at V and 5 bases at J, with 16 bases in the middle. The CDR3 contains 16 residues.

This clonotype came up many times. The rearrangement joins TRBV20-1 to TRBJ2-1; maybe TRBD2 (6 bases). Trimming shortened V by 0 bases and J by 7 bases, and 22 bases separated the two germline ends. The CDR3 sequence is 17 residues long. Germline V gene lookup returns CDR1 DFQATT and CDR2 SNEGSKA (reference sequence). CDR3: CSARDPRWAGLGNEQFF. The DNA of the CDR3 is TGCAGTGCTAGAGATCCTCGGTGGGCGGGGCTGGGAAATGAGCAGTTCTTC.

This clonotype was observed many times. The gene calls are TRBV13 and TRBJ2-1; 9 bases are a match to TRBD1. Trimming took 0 bases from V and 3 from J; bases not matched to a gene: 3. Germline V lookup: CDR1 PRHDT, CDR2 FYEKMQ (reference sequence). CDR3 size: 16 residues. CDR3: CASSLGWTGDYNEQFF. The CDR3, as DNA: TGTGCCAGCAGCTTAGGCTGGACAGGGGACTACAATGAGCAGTTCTTC.

V is TRBV15 and J is TRBJ2-7; weak D call: TRBD1 (6 bases). V lost 8 bases and J lost 3, with 20 bases in between. The CDR3 extends over 15 amino acids. CDR1 is LNHNV and CDR2 is YYDKDF in the germline V gene (reference sequence). The DNA for the CDR3 is TGTGCCACCCAAAACCGGGCCAGGGGATACTACGAGCAGTACTTC. Its translation is CATQNRARGYYEQYF.

This clonotype has just a few counts. The rearrangement joins TRBV5-4 to TRBJ1-5; TRBD1 might be the D (5 bases). V gave up 1 base and J gave up 4 bases, with 9 bases separating them. The germline V gene has CDR1 SGHNT and CDR2 YYREEE (reference sequence). The CDR3 runs to 14 residues. Written as DNA, the CDR3 is TGTGCCAGCAGCTTGAGGGGAGTGAATCAGCCCCAGCATTTT. Residues: CASSLRGVNQPQHF.

This clonotype was counted many times. This chain connects TRBV5-6 to TRBJ2-2, with TRBD1 as a possible D gene (6 bases). The CDR3 covers 17 residues. Trimming removed 5 bases at V and 5 bases at J, with 22 bases between. In germline, CDR1 is SGHDT, CDR2 YYEEEE. CDR3 amino acids: CASRRYQGNPRTGELFF. DNA of the CDR3: TGTGCCAGCAGGAGATACCAGGGGAACCCAAGAACCGGGGAGCTGTTTTTT.

This clonotype was seen ten or more times. The chain couples TRBV20-1 to TRBJ2-1; possibly TRBD1 for D (6 bases). There are 11 residues in the CDR3. Between the trimmed V and J ends, which lost 6 bases and 10 bases, there was a span of 13 bases. Germline V gene data show CDR1 as DFQATT and CDR2 as SNEGSKA (reference sequence). Here the CDR3 DNA reads TGCAGTGCCAAGACAGGCGAAGAGCAGTTCTTC. This sequence encodes CSAKTGEEQFF.

This clonotype came up many times. The CDR3 DNA sequence: TGTGCCAGCAGCCCCCGGGGCTTGTCGGGAGACACTGAAGCTTTCTTT. Protein: CASSPRGLSGDTEAFF. This chain uses TRBV12-3 or TRBV12-4 with TRBJ1-1, with D perhaps TRBD1 (5 bases). V lost 6 bases to trimming and J lost 3 bases, with 20 bases between them. The CDR3 covers 16 residues.

Ten or more counts support this clonotype. The chain uses TRBV7-3 and TRBJ2-1; the D call may be TRBD1 or TRBD2 (5 bases each). Per germline, CDR1 SGHTA and CDR2 FQGTGA. V was trimmed by 5 bases and J by 3 bases, leaving 11 bases between them. The CDR3 has 14 amino acids. CDR3 nucleotides: TGTGCCAGCAGCCGTGGGACCAACTACAATGAGCAGTTCTTC. It translates to CASSRGTNYNEQFF.

This clonotype was detected many times. This chain connects TRBV29-1 to TRBJ2-7; 7 bases align to TRBD1. The CDR3 sequence is 14 residues long. From germline, CDR1 is SQVTM and CDR2 ANQGSEA. With V trimmed by 7 bases and J by 0 bases, 9 bases remained unmatched. CDR3 region: CSATGTESSYEQYF. As DNA, the CDR3 is TGCAGCGCCACCGGGACAGAGAGCTCCTACGAGCAGTACTTC.

This clonotype was counted many times. This chain uses TRBV20-1 with TRBJ2-5; the match to TRBD2 covers 7 bases. From germline, CDR1 is DFQATT and CDR2 SNEGSKA (reference sequence). V lost 6 bases and J lost 5; bases outside the gene matches: 15. The CDR3 covers 15 residues. Here the CDR3 reads CSAIPGRLVHETQYF. The CDR3 DNA follows: TGCAGTGCCATCCCCGGGAGGCTGGTCCACGAGACCCAGTACTTC.

The rearrangement uses TRBV2 and TRBJ2-1; 10 bases match TRBD2. V lost 6 bases to trimming and J lost 3 bases; unmatched junction nucleotides: 5. Germline loops: CDR1 SNHLY, CDR2 FYNNEI. This CDR3 is 15 amino acids long. CDR3 nucleotides: TGTGCCAGCAGAGCCGGGACTAGCGACTACAATGAGCAGTTCTTC. This sequence encodes CASRAGTSDYNEQFF.

This clonotype was counted a few times. In DNA form, the CDR3 reads TGTGCCAGCAGCTTAGGGTCAGACACTGAAGCTTTCTTT. This encodes CASSLGSDTEAFF. The genes are TRBV7-8 and TRBJ1-1; D is unresolved. The V gene's germline CDR1 is SGHVS and CDR2 FQNEAQ. This CDR3 is built from 13 residues. Trimming left V 1 base short and J 3 bases short, with 6 bases between.

This clonotype was detected ten times or more. The gene calls are TRBV2 and TRBJ1-6, with D hard to call. Trimming pared 3 bases from V and 5 bases from J, leaving 2 bases between. The CDR3 sequence is 12 residues long. Germline V gene lookup returns CDR1 SNHLY and CDR2 FYNNEI. For the CDR3, the DNA is TGTGCCAGCAGTGAGGATAATTCACCCCTCCACTTT. Translating it yields CASSEDNSPLHF.

This clonotype was seen repeatedly, ten times or more. The V gene is TRBV6-1, the J gene TRBJ2-2; TRBD2 aligns across 10 bases. Germline CDR1 is MNHNS and CDR2 is SASEGT. The V and J ends lost 7 bases and 4 bases, in that order; junction bases with no gene match: 6. The CDR3 has 15 amino acids. The CDR3, as DNA: TGTGCCAGCACCCTGGCTAGCGGGGGCACCGGGGAGCTGTTTTTT. Translated: CASTLASGGTGELFF.

This clonotype was detected only a few times. The gene calls are TRBV16 and TRBJ1-1; unclear D gene. V was pared by 6 bases and J by 0 bases, with 14 bases between. The CDR3 loop spans 15 amino acids. CDR1 and CDR2 (germline): KGHSY, FQNENV. CDR3 DNA: TGTGCCAGCAGTCGATGGACCTCCATGAACACTGAAGCTTTCTTT. Amino acids: CASSRWTSMNTEAFF.

This clonotype was detected many times. The chain carries TRBV4-2 and TRBJ2-5, with D possibly being TRBD1 (6 bases). The germline CDR1 and CDR2 sequences are LGHNA and YNFKEQ. CDR3 length equals 14 residues. V was cut by 1 base and J by 2 bases, with 8 bases left in between. The CDR3 region has the DNA TGTGCCAGCAGCCAAGGAGGGACACAAGAGACCCAGTACTTC. Encoded protein: CASSQGGTQETQYF.